One and the same sample provided the 14 T cell receptor beta chains below, sequenced in a study of neoadjuvant anti-PD-1 for oral cavity cancer. Time point: after neoadjuvant nivolumab, at surgical resection. TCRdb's table, derived via immunoSEQ multiplex PCR, lists solely in-frame clones and lacks some. The sample lists around 65,000 clones, 70% to 90% occurring once. The sequenced sample was PBMCs, obtained after nivolumab (anti-PD-1) treatment. The receptors derive from a person aged 35 to 85 with oral cavity squamous cell carcinoma.

This chain links TRBV6-4 with TRBJ2-3; the D is unclear. Trimming pared 3 bases from V and 5 bases from J, leaving 9 bases between. The CDR3 runs 13 residues. The germline V gene encodes CDR1 MRHNA and CDR2 SNTAGT. The CDR3 DNA reads as TGTGCCAGCAGTGAATACGAAGGAGATACGCAGTATTTT. Its protein product is CASSEYEGDTQYF.

The rearrangement uses TRBV2 and TRBJ1-2; 7 positions agree with TRBD1. V lost 7 bases, J lost 7 bases, and 9 bases stayed unmatched. CDR1 is SNHLY and CDR2 is FYNNEI in the germline V gene. The CDR3 is 13 residues long. This chain's CDR3 is CASNAETGPGYTF. The CDR3 DNA follows: TGTGCCAGCAACGCGGAGACAGGGCCTGGCTACACCTTC.

Only one count was recorded for this clone. The chain carries TRBV6-5 and TRBJ1-1; tentative D call: TRBD1 (5 bases). V gave up 6 bases and J gave up 1 base, with 12 bases separating them. The CDR3 has 14 amino acids. Germline CDR1 MNHEY, CDR2 SVGAGI. CDR3 bases: TGTGCCAGCAGAGGTCCGGGGGGGAACACTGAAGCTTTCTTT. Residues: CASRGPGGNTEAFF.

The V call is TRBV6-5, the J call TRBJ2-7, with D unclear. Germline V gives CDR1 MNHEY, CDR2 SVGAGI. V was clipped by 8 bases and J by 0 bases, with 17 bases between them. CDR3 length equals 15 residues. CDR3 residues: CASRRATGSSYEQYF. In nucleotides, the CDR3 is TGTGCCAGCCGTAGGGCAACTGGTAGCTCCTACGAGCAGTACTTC.

This chain uses TRBV28 with TRBJ2-5; D possibly corresponds to TRBD2 (6 bases). Trimming took 4 bases from V and 1 from J, leaving 10 bases between them. Per germline, CDR1 MDHEN and CDR2 SYDVKM. The CDR3 totals 14 residues. The CDR3 region is CASSSGGTQETQYF. In DNA, the CDR3 is TGTGCCAGCAGTTCTGGGGGGACCCAAGAGACCCAGTACTTC.

This chain connects TRBV7-6 to TRBJ2-2; D is unclear. Germline V CDR1 and CDR2: SGHVS, FNYEAQ. Trimming took 2 bases from V and 4 from J, leaving 11 bases between them. CDR3 length: 15 amino acids. CDR3 DNA sequence: TGTGCCAGCAGCTTATTGCAGGCGCGCACCGGGGAGCTGTTTTTT. Its protein is CASSLLQARTGELFF.

The genes are TRBV5-4 and TRBJ2-3; possibly TRBD2 for D (6 bases). V was pared by 2 bases and J by 1 base, with 11 bases between. Germline V gene data show CDR1 as SGHNT and CDR2 as YYREEE (reference sequence). This CDR3 is 15 amino acids long. CDR3 in DNA: TGTGCCAGCAGCTTTCGGACGGGAGGCACAGATACGCAGTATTTT. Residues: CASSFRTGGTDTQYF.

The chain joins TRBV9 to TRBJ2-5; perhaps TRBD1 as D (7 bases). Deletions cut 4 bases from V and 4 bases from J, with 17 bases between. The CDR3 covers 15 residues. Per germline, CDR1 SGDLS and CDR2 YYNGEE. As DNA, the CDR3 is TGTGCCAGCAGCCCTGGACAGGCGGGGATAGAGACCCAGTACTTC. Amino acids: CASSPGQAGIETQYF.

The chain links TRBV6-1 to TRBJ2-3; 10 nucleotides match TRBD2. The CDR3 runs 15 residues. Germline V gene lookup returns CDR1 MNHNS and CDR2 SASEGT. J lost 7 bases, V lost 8 bases, and 12 bases had no gene match. The CDR3 region has the DNA TGTGCCAGCGGTGCTAGCGGGGGCTCGGGGAATACGCAGTATTTT. This encodes CASGASGGSGNTQYF.

The rearrangement joins TRBV6-4 to TRBJ1-6; D not certain. In germline, CDR1 is MRHNA, CDR2 SNTAGT. The CDR3 runs 15 residues. Trimming shortened V by 4 bases and J by 5 bases, and 12 bases separated the two germline ends. The CDR3 protein is CASSGEEFNNSPLHF. The CDR3, as DNA: TGTGCCAGCAGTGGGGAGGAATTTAATAATTCACCCCTCCACTTT.

The J gene is TRBJ2-1, the V gene TRBV4-1; 12 bases map to TRBD2. CDR3 length: 16 amino acids. V lost 3 bases to trimming and J lost 5 bases; unmatched junction nucleotides: 5. Germline V gene lookup returns CDR1 MGHRA and CDR2 YSYEKL. CDR3 coding DNA: TGCGCCAGCAGCCATATGGGACTAGCGGGTCACAATGAGCAGTTCTTC. Translation gives CASSHMGLAGHNEQFF.

The chain links TRBV5-5 to TRBJ2-7; no clear D gene. The germline CDR1 and CDR2 sequences are SGHKS and YYEKEE (reference sequence). This CDR3 region has 13 residues. Trimming took off 0 bases at V and 7 bases at J, with 11 bases between the two ends. The CDR3 loop reads CASSLGAELEQYF. As DNA, the CDR3 is TGTGCCAGCAGCTTGGGTGCCGAGCTGGAGCAGTACTTC.

The rearrangement uses TRBV2 and TRBJ1-2; TRBD1 matches 9 bases. V was clipped by 2 bases and J by 1 base; unmatched bases: 8. Germline V lookup: CDR1 SNHLY, CDR2 FYNNEI. The CDR3 runs 17 residues. The CDR3 region is CASSERVGTGINYGYTF. CDR3 in DNA: TGTGCCAGCAGTGAACGTGTAGGGACAGGGATTAACTATGGCTACACCTTC.

The J gene is TRBJ1-5, the V gene TRBV30; TRBD1 matches at 8 bases. The length of the CDR3 is 14 residues. CDR1 is GTSNPN, CDR2 SVGIG, per germline (reference sequence). V shed 1 base, J shed 6 bases, and the junction held 5 bases outside the gene matches. CDR3 sequence reads: CAWSGGQVLQPQHF. The CDR3 DNA reads TGTGCCTGGAGTGGGGGACAGGTTCTTCAGCCCCAGCATTTT.